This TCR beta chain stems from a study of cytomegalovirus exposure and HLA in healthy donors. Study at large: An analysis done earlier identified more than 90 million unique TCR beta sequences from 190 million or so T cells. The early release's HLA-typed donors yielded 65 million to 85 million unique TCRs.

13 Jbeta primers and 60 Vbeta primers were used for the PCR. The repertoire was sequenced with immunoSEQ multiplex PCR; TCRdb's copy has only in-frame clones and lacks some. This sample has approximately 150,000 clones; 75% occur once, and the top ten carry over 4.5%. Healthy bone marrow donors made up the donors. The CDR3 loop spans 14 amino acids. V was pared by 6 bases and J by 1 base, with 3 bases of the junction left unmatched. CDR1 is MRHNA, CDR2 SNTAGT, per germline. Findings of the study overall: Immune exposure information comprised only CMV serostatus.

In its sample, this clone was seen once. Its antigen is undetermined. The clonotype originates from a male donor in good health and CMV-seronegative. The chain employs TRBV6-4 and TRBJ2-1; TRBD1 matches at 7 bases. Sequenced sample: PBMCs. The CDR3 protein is CASSVGQSYNEQFF. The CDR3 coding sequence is TGTGCCAGCAGCGTGGGACAGTCCTACAATGAGCAGTTCTTC.